This T cell receptor (beta chain) was recovered during a study of blood T cell repertoires in COVID-19. About the research overall: The United States, Italy and Spain were the sources of the acute and convalescent COVID-19 samples. In each case, the material was cDNA or gDNA derived from T cells, B-cell-depleted T cells, or PBMCs.

The V gene end was trimmed by 2 bases and the J gene end by 7 bases; junction bases not matched to a gene: 10. The CDR3 covers 16 residues. Germline V gene sequence: CDR1 SGHRS, CDR2 YFSETQ. Original processing notes: Estimation of nucleated cell counts relied on the amplification of reference gene primers. The repertoire was sequenced with immunoSEQ multiplex PCR; TCRdb's copy has only in-frame clones and lacks some. That table furnishes V, J and clone size, whereas the DNA furnished D and trimming. The table has approximately 76,000 clones, around nine tenths seen once. The source material was peripheral blood. This chain links TRBV5-1 with TRBJ2-1; 9 bases are a match to TRBD2. The TCR originated in a woman aged 60-75 years with acute or convalescent COVID-19. DNA of the CDR3: TGCGCCAGCAGCTTCAGCGGGGGGCCCTACGGGAATGAGCAGTTCTTC. Translated, it gives CASSFSGGPYGNEQFF.